These 31 T cell receptor beta chains originate from one sample sequenced in a study of T cell repertoires in cytomegalovirus infection. These receptors are not linked to any known antigen. TCRdb recomputed calls from the reads with MiXCR, one row per CDR3 protein. The sample lists about 6,100 distinct CDR3 sequences; about 49% were seen once. Source material: PBMCs, sequenced either directly or after in vitro stimulation (not recorded which). These receptors were obtained from a human donor in good health (CMV status not recorded). Some clones in this sample may be carry-over from other donors' samples.

J is TRBJ2-5 and V is TRBV28; D is ambiguous. With 4 bases removed from V and 0 bases from J, the gap between germline ends came to 18 bases. This CDR3 spans 17 amino acids. In germline, CDR1 is MDHEN, CDR2 SYDVKM. In nucleotides, the CDR3 is TGTGCCAGCAGTTCCTACCGCCATTCCGGGTACCAAGAGACCCAGTACTTC. Its translation is CASSSYRHSGYQETQYF.

The chain employs TRBV7-6 and TRBJ1-2, with 11 nucleotides matching TRBD1. Unmatched junction bases numbered 6, after V lost 5 bases and J lost 7 bases. CDR3 size: 14 residues. Germline values: CDR1 SGHVS, CDR2 FNYEAQ. The CDR3 DNA reads as TGTGCCAGCAGCACGGACAGGGGGCGCGGTGGCTACACCTTC. Protein product: CASSTDRGRGGYTF.

This chain joins TRBV10-2 and TRBJ2-7; 9 bases are a match to TRBD1. Germline assignment: CDR1 WSHSY and CDR2 SAAADI. The CDR3 is 16 amino acids. The CDR3 sequence is CASSEAGGTGPYEHYV. DNA for the CDR3: TGCGCCAGCAGTGAGGCAGGGGGGACAGGGCCCTACGAGCATTACGTC.

A single count supports this clonotype. Given the absence of the conserved phenylalanine or tryptophan at the CDR3 end, a read error is likely. This chain links TRBV7-8 with TRBJ2-7, with D tentatively TRBD1 (6 bases). This CDR3 spans 14 amino acids. The germline V gene encodes CDR1 SGHVS and CDR2 FQNEAQ. Trimming removed 11 bases from V and 5 bases from J, with 22 bases in between. CDR3 protein: CAHSWDTPGDEQYC. In nucleotides, the CDR3 is TGTGCCCACAGTTGGGACACCCCTGGCGACGAGCAGTACTGC.

This clonotype was seen a handful of times. V gene TRBV7-2 combines with J gene TRBJ2-1, with D perhaps TRBD1 (5 bases). There are 14 residues in the CDR3. The V gene's germline CDR1 is SGHTA and CDR2 FQGNSA. The V and J ends lost 1 base and 9 bases respectively, with 13 bases between them. This chain's CDR3 is CASSLVGRVGEQFF. The CDR3 DNA follows: TGTGCCAGCAGCTTAGTGGGCAGGGTGGGTGAGCAGTTCTTC.

The chain has TRBV28 and TRBJ1-2; 8 positions agree with TRBD1. The CDR3 runs 16 residues. V was pared by 6 bases and J by 8 bases, with 17 bases of the junction left unmatched. From germline, CDR1 is MDHEN and CDR2 SYDVKM. The CDR3 DNA reads TGTGCCAGCAGCCCCGCAGGGGGCGGTTCAGTTACCGGCTACACCTTC. It specifies CASSPAGGGSVTGYTF.

With regard to this clonotype: The conserved phenylalanine or tryptophan is not found at the CDR3 terminus, so this likely reflects a read error. It is unclear where the CDR3 begins or ends on the DNA, so no DNA is shown, and the CDR3 is as TCRdb lists it. CDR3 region: CASRRGQEKMFC. The chain recombines TRBV25-1 with TRBJ1-4. Ends included, the CDR3 has 12 residues. Looked up from germline, CDR1 is MGHDK and CDR2 is SYGVNS.

This clonotype was picked up a small number of times. J is TRBJ2-1 and V is TRBV20-1; TRBD2 matches at 14 bases. Unmatched junction bases numbered 10, after V lost 8 bases and J lost 4 bases. The CDR3 length is 16 residues. Per the germline V gene, CDR1 is DFQATT and CDR2 is SNEGSKA (reference sequence). CDR3 region: CSLEGLAGELYNEQFF. The DNA of the CDR3 is TGCAGTCTCGAGGGACTAGCGGGGGAACTTTACAATGAGCAGTTCTTC.

The chain carries TRBV7-2 and TRBJ2-5; D is unclear. This CDR3 has 19 amino acids. The V gene's germline CDR1 is SGHTA and CDR2 FQGNSA. The CDR3 reads CSISLRGAIRIPEGETQYF. For the CDR3, the DNA is TGTTCCATCAGCTTAAGAGGAGCTATCCGGATACCCGAAGGGGAGACCCAGTACTTC.

Details on this clonotype: The CDR3 does not end in the conserved phenylalanine or tryptophan, so this is likely a read error. The chain uses TRBV6-8 and TRBJ1-5; possibly TRBD1 for D (6 bases). The germline V gene has CDR1 MNHGY and CDR2 SAAAGT. The CDR3 runs 14 residues. CDR3 loop: CASSIGQKNQPQHL. The CDR3 DNA is TGTGCCAGCAGCATTGGACAGAAGAATCAGCCACAGCATTTG.

Ten or more counts support this clonotype. With a much larger clone just one base away, this may be a read error. The chain has TRBV7-8 and TRBJ2-7, with a weak D call TRBD1 (6 bases). From germline, CDR1 is SGHVS and CDR2 FQNEAQ. The CDR3 loop spans 14 amino acids. CDR3 DNA sequence: TGTGCCTGCAGCTGGGACACCCCTTTCTACGAGCAGTACTTC. Translation: CACSWDTPFYEQYF.

This clonotype has only one observation. The chain links TRBV27 to TRBJ2-3; D uncertain. The V end lost 0 bases, the J end lost 13 bases, and 8 bases lay between the germline ends. The CDR3 has 11 residues. Germline V gives CDR1 MNHEY, CDR2 SMNVEV (reference sequence). In nucleotides, the CDR3 is TGTGCCAGCAGTTTATCGAGTCGGGAGTATTTT. Translating it yields CASSLSSREYF.

The chain employs TRBV6-5 and TRBJ1-5, with 7 positions matching TRBD1. The CDR3 is 13 amino acids. Germline V CDR1 and CDR2: MNHEY, SVGAGI. V gave up 7 bases and J gave up 4 bases; unmatched junction bases: 4. The CDR3 region is CASMGQKNQPQHF. In nucleotides, the CDR3 is TGTGCCAGCATGGGACAGAAGAATCAGCCCCAGCATTTT.

V gene TRBV28 combines with J gene TRBJ2-1; 9 bases line up with TRBD2. Germline V gene lookup returns CDR1 MDHEN and CDR2 SYDVKM. The CDR3 is made up of 16 amino acids. Trimming removed 7 bases from V and 8 bases from J; junction bases left unmatched: 15. The CDR3 coding sequence is TGTGCCAGCACTCCCACCCCCCCCGCTAGCGGGGATGAGCAGTTCTTC. Translated, it gives CASTPTPPASGDEQFF.

This clonotype was counted only a few times. Lacking the conserved final phenylalanine or tryptophan, this CDR3 likely reflects a read error. The DNA is left out, because the CDR3 cannot be placed on it with certainty; the CDR3 is given as TCRdb lists it. The chain carries TRBV7-3 and TRBJ2-7; TRBD1, as called in the table, went unchecked against the DNA. 14 amino acids form the CDR3, both terminal residues included. Germline V CDR1 and CDR2: SGHTA, FQGTGA. This CDR3 reads CASSWATPCDVQSC.

In this sample, this clonotype turned up a few times. The chain has TRBV28 and TRBJ2-2, with TRBD2 matching 11 bases. The CDR3 runs to 21 residues. Losses at the gene ends were 3 bases for V and 0 bases for J; bases not matched to a gene: 15. Germline CDR1 reads MDHEN; CDR2 reads SYDVKM. CDR3 nucleotide sequence: TGTGCCAGCAGTTTTCGGGACAGTAAACTAGCGGGAGAGACGAACACCGGGGAGCTGTTTTTT. Translation: CASSFRDSKLAGETNTGELFF.

V gene TRBV7-6 combines with J gene TRBJ2-2; D is unresolved. Trimming cost V 0 bases and J 10 bases, with 0 bases left between them. The CDR3 covers 10 residues. Germline CDR1 and CDR2: SGHVS and FNYEAQ. CDR3 nucleotide sequence: TGTGCCAGCAGCTTAGCGGAGCTGTTTTTT. As protein: CASSLAELFF.

A note on this clonotype: Here the CDR3 omits its conserved ending phenylalanine or tryptophan, so a read error is the likely source. This chain links TRBV7-2 with TRBJ1-1; D unclear. The germline V and J ends were trimmed by 2 bases and 3 bases, with 13 bases remaining between them. This CDR3 is 15 amino acids long. Germline values: CDR1 SGHTA, CDR2 FQGNSA. The CDR3 nucleotides read TGTGCCAGCAGCTTAAACCTGGTTGGGGACACTGAAGCTTTCTCT. Its translation: CASSLNLVGDTEAFS.

As to this clonotype: Since no conserved phenylalanine or tryptophan closes the CDR3, a read error is the likely cause. The CDR3 reads CASSPGTASNQQQHV. The DNA of the CDR3 is TGTGCCAGCAGCCCCGGGACAGCTAGCAATCAGCAACAGCATGTT. The rearrangement uses TRBV7-2 and TRBJ1-5, with TRBD1 matching 7 bases. The germline V gene encodes CDR1 SGHTA and CDR2 FQGNSA. This CDR3 spans 15 amino acids. V shed 5 bases, J shed 13 bases, and the junction held 17 bases outside the gene matches.

A word on this clonotype: Germline is not matched at one junction end, which may reflect a read error. The chain recombines TRBV7-8 with TRBJ2-7; TRBD1 is a possible D gene (6 bases). The CDR3 contains 14 residues. Germline CDR1 and CDR2: SGHVS and FQNEAQ. The CDR3 reads CAGSWDTPGDEHYF. CDR3 sequence (DNA): TGTGCCGGCAGTTGGGACACCCCTGGGGACGAGCATTACTTC.

A note on this clonotype: Compared with germline, one end of the junction differs, possibly owing to a read error. This chain connects TRBV7-2 to TRBJ2-5; 10 nucleotides align to TRBD2. The CDR3 runs 19 residues. In germline, CDR1 is SGHTA, CDR2 FQGNSA. The CDR3 DNA follows: TGTGCCAGCAGCTTAAGCGGAGCTAGCGGGAGACCCGAAGGGGCTACCCAGTCCTTC. Amino acids: CASSLSGASGRPEGATQSF. The full variable domain, with the rest looked up from reference TRBV7-2 and TRBJ2-5, is GAGVSQSPSNKVTEKGKDVELRCDPISGHTALYWYRQSLGQGLEFLIYFQGNSAPDKSGLPSDRFSAERTGGSVSTLTIQRTQQEDSAVYLCASSLSGASGRPEGATQSFGPGTRLLVL.

As concerns this clonotype: It is likely a read error, because the conserved phenylalanine at the end of the CDR3 is missing. This chain uses TRBV6-2 or TRBV6-3 with TRBJ1-5; 7 bases map to TRBD1. There are 14 residues in the CDR3. V was pared by 6 bases and J by 6 bases, with 8 bases of the junction left unmatched. Germline loops: CDR1 MNHEY, CDR2 SVGEGT. The CDR3 spells CASSMGQKTQPQHG. Here the CDR3 DNA reads TGTGCCAGCAGCATGGGACAGAAGACTCAGCCCCAGCATGGT.

The CDR3 region is CASSSFAGAAGELFF. Here the CDR3 DNA reads TGTGCCAGCAGCTCCTTTGCGGGAGCGGCCGGGGAGCTGTTTTTT. The rearrangement joins TRBV7-3 to TRBJ2-2; 7 positions match TRBD2. The CDR3 totals 15 residues. J lost 6 bases, V lost 4 bases, and 8 bases had no gene match. Germline V gives CDR1 SGHTA, CDR2 FQGTGA.

A word on this clonotype: This is likely a read error, given that the CDR3 carries no conserved phenylalanine or tryptophan at its end. This chain uses TRBV7-8 with TRBJ2-7; D unresolved. The CDR3 sequence is 14 residues long. Germline V CDR1 and CDR2: SGHVS, FQNEAQ. CDR3 loop: CASSWYPPGDDQYC. CDR3 bases: TGTGCCAGCAGCTGGTACCCCCCTGGCGACGATCAGTACTGC.

V usage is TRBV6-6 and J usage is TRBJ2-3, with 9 bases lining up with TRBD2. V was pared by 5 bases and J by 2 bases, with 2 bases of the junction left unmatched. The CDR3 has 14 amino acids. Germline loops: CDR1 MNHNY, CDR2 SVGAGI (reference sequence). CDR3 residues: CASSRGLATDTQYF. For the CDR3, the DNA is TGTGCCAGCAGTAGGGGACTAGCCACAGATACGCAGTATTTT.

This clonotype was picked up one time. A junction end diverges from the germline sequence, so it may reflect a read error. CDR3 in DNA: TGTGCCAGCACTCCCACCCAACTAGACTCCGAGACGGACTTC. This gives the protein CASTPTQLDSETDF. The chain has TRBV28 and TRBJ2-7, with D possibly being TRBD2 (5 bases). From germline, CDR1 is MDHEN and CDR2 SYDVKM. The CDR3 totals 14 residues. Looking up the rest from reference TRBV28 and TRBJ2-7 gives the full variable domain: DVKVTQSSRYLVKRTGEKVFLECVQDMDHENMFWYRQDPGLGLRLIYFSYDVKMKEKGDIPEGYSVSREKKERFSLILESASTNQTSMYLCASTPTQLDSETDFGPGTRLTVT.

The chain employs TRBV28 and TRBJ2-7; the match to TRBD2 covers 11 bases. This CDR3 has 15 amino acids. V shed 8 bases, J shed 2 bases, and the junction held 8 bases outside the gene matches. CDR1 and CDR2 from the germline V gene are MDHEN and SYDVKM. The CDR3, as DNA: TGTGCCAGCCTAAACCCGGGACTAGCGGCCTACGAGCAGTACTTC. Amino acid sequence: CASLNPGLAAYEQYF. Combining the CDR3 with reference TRBV28 and TRBJ2-7 gives the whole variable domain DVKVTQSSRYLVKRTGEKVFLECVQDMDHENMFWYRQDPGLGLRLIYFSYDVKMKEKGDIPEGYSVSREKKERFSLILESASTNQTSMYLCASLNPGLAAYEQYFGPGTRLTVT.

The CDR3 DNA reads TGTGCCAGCAGCTTCGGGGACGTCACTCAGACGGGGTTGGGTAGTGGCTACACCTTC. As protein: CASSFGDVTQTGLGSGYTF. The chain recombines TRBV7-2 with TRBJ1-2; the D gene is possibly TRBD1 (5 bases). CDR1 is SGHTA and CDR2 is FQGNSA in the germline V gene. The CDR3 has 19 amino acids. V lost 3 bases to trimming and J lost 7 bases, with 30 bases between them.

There are many counts of this clonotype. This sequence joins TRBV7-9 and TRBJ1-2, with D possibly TRBD1 on 5 matching bases. The CDR3 runs to 12 residues. V was shortened by 3 bases and J by 8 bases, with 10 bases between the two germline ends. Germline-derived CDR1 and CDR2 are SEHNR and FQNEAQ (reference sequence). The CDR3 spells CASSLGPRGYTF. The CDR3 bases are TGTGCCAGCAGCTTGGGGCCTAGGGGCTACACCTTC.

For the CDR3, the DNA is TGTGCCAGCAGCTTATGGGGGCATGGAGCTTTCTTT. Protein product: CASSLWGHGAFF. The chain joins TRBV11-2 to TRBJ1-1; TRBD1 might be the D (6 bases). The V gene lost 2 bases and the J gene lost 10 bases, with 11 bases spanning the gap. CDR3 length equals 12 residues. Germline CDR1 and CDR2: SGHAT and FQNNGV.

With respect to this clonotype: A single base separates this from a much larger clone, so it may be a read error. This chain joins TRBV7-4 and TRBJ1-1; no definite D call. CDR1 and CDR2 (germline): SGHVT, SQSDAQ. This CDR3 comprises 11 residues. The CDR3 DNA reads TGTTCCAGCAGCTCAAGTATTGAAGCTTTCTTT. Amino acid sequence: CSSSSSIEAFF. Full variable domain (missing parts from reference TRBV7-4 and TRBJ1-1): GAGVSQSPRYKVAKRGRDVALRCDSISGHVTLYWYRQTLGQGSEVLTYSQSDAQRDKSGRPSGRFSAERPERSVSTLKIQRTEQGDSAVYLCSSSSSIEAFFGQGTRLTVV.